This TCR beta chain was retrieved from a study of blood T cell repertoires in COVID-19. For the study at large: COVID-19 samples, acute and convalescent, were from the United States, Italy and Spain. Sample material is recorded as cDNA or gDNA derived from T cells, B-cell-depleted T cells, or PBMCs.

Seattle-derived patients entered the study during active infection and were followed longitudinally. Authors' processing steps: Estimated nucleated cell counts came from reference gene primer amplification. Measured with immunoSEQ multiplex PCR; TCRdb has only the in-frame clones, and not every one. D and trimming were read from the DNA, whereas the V and J calls and clone size are those reported in that table. Of roughly 130,000 clones in the sample, 84% were seen once. This clonotype was sampled from a man younger than 45 with COVID-19, enrolled during active disease. What was sequenced was peripheral blood.

CDR3 bases: TGTGCCAGCAGCTATCGGGACCGGAGGGACGGGGAGCTGTTTTTT. Residues: CASSYRDRRDGELFF. This sequence joins TRBV28 and TRBJ2-2; maybe TRBD2 (6 bases). V shed 6 bases and J shed 7 bases, with 18 bases lying between them. This CDR3 comprises 15 residues. Germline CDR1 is MDHEN and CDR2 is SYDVKM.